The present T cell receptor beta chain was sequenced within a study of OX40 agonist ivuxolimab in advanced cancers. Study information: Three patients, one with hepatocellular carcinoma and two with cutaneous melanoma, responded partially.

TCRdb keeps only in-frame clones here, not all; method: immunoSEQ multiplex PCR. The sample carries about 86,000 clones, about 90% recorded once. CDR1 is MDHEN and CDR2 is SYDVKM in the germline V gene. With 11 bases clipped from V and 6 bases from J, the junction kept 7 bases outside the gene matches. The CDR3 contains 12 residues. The sample in question was CD4+ or CD8+ T cells sorted from blood, obtained in a trial of the OX40 agonist ivuxolimab. V is TRBV28 and J is TRBJ1-2; 9 bases agree with TRBD1. The clonotype originates from an adult with an advanced solid tumor such as melanoma, head and neck, liver or kidney cancer. CDR3 nucleotide sequence: TGTGCCGGGGGACAGGGTTTACATGGCTACACCTTC. Protein sequence: CAGGQGLHGYTF.